A single sample gave rise to the 30 T cell receptor beta chains below, sequenced in a study of shared clonotypes between healthy human individuals. TCRdb's copy holds only in-frame clones and misses some; the assay was immunoSEQ multiplex PCR. The sample contains about 1 million clones, around 75% of which appear only once. Sequenced input: memory CD4+ T cells sorted from blood. Subset meaning: CD45RA-negative fraction. These TCRs come from a man in his late teens or twenties in good health.

V and J are TRBV9 and TRBJ1-5, with 11 bases fitting TRBD1. Germline assignment: CDR1 SGDLS and CDR2 YYNGEE. The CDR3 consists of 16 residues. V shed 3 bases and J 3 bases; nucleotides not matched to a gene: 5. The CDR3 nucleotides are TGTGCCAGCAGCGAGGGGGACAGGGGGGCCAATCAGCCCCAGCATTTT. Encoded protein: CASSEGDRGANQPQHF.

About this clone itself: Given a far larger clone just one base away, this is likely a sequencing read error. Within the sample, other DNA sequences also encode this same CDR3. The chain joins TRBV5-1 to TRBJ2-5, with a tentative D call TRBD2 (6 bases). Trimming shortened V by 0 bases and J by 7 bases, and 13 bases separated the two germline ends. CDR3 length: 14 residues. In germline, CDR1 is SGHRS, CDR2 YFSETQ. CDR3 sequence: CASSLERVGGTQYF. CDR3 DNA: TGCGCCAGCAGCTTGGAGCGGGTGGGAGGGACCCAGTACTTC.

The chain is built from TRBV27 and TRBJ2-5; D is perhaps TRBD1 or TRBD2 (5 bases each). The better agreement between TRBJ2-7 and the DNA end casts doubt on the J call. CDR1 MNHEY and CDR2 SMNVEV come from the germline V gene (reference sequence). The CDR3 is 14 amino acids. CDR3 region: CASSPTGTLYEQYF. The CDR3 bases are TGTGCCAGCAGTCCTACCGGGACCCTCTACGAGCAGTACTTC.

This sequence joins TRBV5-4 and TRBJ1-6, with 8 bases identical to TRBD1. Germline values: CDR1 SGHNT, CDR2 YYREEE (reference sequence). The V gene end was trimmed by 4 bases and the J gene end by 11 bases; junction bases not matched to a gene: 8. The CDR3 has 14 residues. CDR3 nucleotide sequence: TGTGCCAGCAGCCCGCGGACAGGGAAGGCACCCCTCCACTTT. Its translation is CASSPRTGKAPLHF.

The sample holds one count of this clone. This chain joins TRBV6-1 and TRBJ2-1, with 8 positions matching TRBD2. This CDR3 spans 14 amino acids. V lost 7 bases and J lost 8; bases outside the gene matches: 10. Germline CDR1 reads MNHNS; CDR2 reads SASEGT. CDR3 nucleotides: TGTGCCAGCATTCGGGCTAGCGGGTACGATGAGCAGTTCTTC. This encodes CASIRASGYDEQFF.

The chain is built from TRBV27 and TRBJ2-3; TRBD2 agrees at 10 bases. CDR3 length equals 16 residues. The V gene end was trimmed by 6 bases and the J gene end by 0 bases; junction bases not matched to a gene: 6. Germline V gives CDR1 MNHEY, CDR2 SMNVEV (reference sequence). CDR3: CASRPGLASSTDTQYF. The CDR3 DNA reads as TGTGCCAGCAGGCCGGGACTAGCGTCTAGCACAGATACGCAGTATTTT.

The CDR3 region is CASSPPSGGTDTQYF. CDR3 nucleotide sequence: TGTGCCAGCAGCCCCCCTAGCGGGGGCACAGATACGCAGTATTTT. The gene calls are TRBV7-2 and TRBJ2-3; 9 bases align to TRBD2. V shed 5 bases and J 1 base; nucleotides not matched to a gene: 4. The CDR3 is made up of 15 amino acids. CDR1 and CDR2 from the germline V gene are SGHTA and FQGNSA.

As concerns this clone: Other nucleotide sequences from this sample produce the same CDR3. The chain couples TRBV9 to TRBJ2-7; D is perhaps TRBD1 or TRBD2 (5 bases each). From germline, CDR1 is SGDLS and CDR2 YYNGEE. V was clipped by 4 bases and J by 2 bases, with 13 bases between them. The CDR3 extends over 14 amino acids. CDR3 nucleotide sequence: TGTGCCAGCAGCTCCAGGGACGGAGCCTACGAGCAGTACTTC. Translating it yields CASSSRDGAYEQYF.

This clone was counted ten times or more. The chain joins TRBV2 to TRBJ1-3; D is perhaps TRBD1 (5 bases). This CDR3 has 13 amino acids. The germline V gene encodes CDR1 SNHLY and CDR2 FYNNEI. Between the trimmed V and J ends, which lost 4 bases and 4 bases, there was a span of 8 bases. CDR3 amino acids: CASSVNRGNTIYF. CDR3 bases: TGTGCCAGCAGTGTCAACAGGGGAAACACCATATATTTT.

A few counts support this clone. This chain joins TRBV7-9 and TRBJ1-1, with 7 positions matching TRBD1. The germline V gene has CDR1 SEHNR and CDR2 FQNEAQ (reference sequence). The CDR3 has 13 residues. J gave up 0 bases and V 5 bases, and 0 bases lay outside the gene matches. The CDR3 nucleotides read TGTGCCAGCAGCGACAGGGTGAACACTGAAGCTTTCTTT. Its translation: CASSDRVNTEAFF.

The chain carries TRBV2 and TRBJ2-6; no reliable D call. CDR1 and CDR2 from the germline V gene are SNHLY and FYNNEI. This CDR3 has 15 amino acids. Trimming shortened V by 4 bases and J by 1 base, and 8 bases separated the two germline ends. This CDR3 is CASSAAGSGANVLTF. As DNA, the CDR3 is TGTGCCAGCAGTGCAGCCGGGTCTGGGGCCAACGTCCTGACTTTC.

The chain combines TRBV5-4 with TRBJ2-7, with D possibly being TRBD1 (5 bases). V lost 0 bases, J lost 5 bases, and 12 bases lay in between. The germline V gene has CDR1 SGHNT and CDR2 YYREEE (reference sequence). This CDR3 is built from 14 residues. DNA of the CDR3: TGTGCCAGCAGCTTGGGGCAGGGATCCCACGAGCAGTACTTC. Protein sequence: CASSLGQGSHEQYF.

V usage is TRBV7-2 and J usage is TRBJ2-3; the match to TRBD2 covers 9 bases. CDR3 length: 15 amino acids. V gave up 5 bases and J gave up 4 bases; unmatched junction bases: 7. Per the germline V gene, CDR1 is SGHTA and CDR2 is FQGNSA. In nucleotides, the CDR3 is TGTGCCAGCAGCCGCTGGCGGGAGGGTGCAGATACGCAGTATTTT. This encodes CASSRWREGADTQYF. The full variable domain, completed using reference TRBV7-2 and TRBJ2-3, is GAGVSQSPSNKVTEKGKDVELRCDPISGHTALYWYRQSLGQGLEFLIYFQGNSAPDKSGLPSDRFSAERTGGSVSTLTIQRTQQEDSAVYLCASSRWREGADTQYFGPGTRLTVL.

This clone was detected a few times. The chain joins TRBV19 to TRBJ1-4; D remains unclear. This CDR3 has 12 amino acids. Germline CDR1 and CDR2: LNHDA and SQIVND (reference sequence). Trimming left V 4 bases short and J 7 bases short, with 7 bases between. CDR3 residues: CASSTGSEKLFF. In nucleotides, the CDR3 is TGTGCCAGTAGTACGGGGAGTGAAAAACTGTTTTTT.

This rearrangement joins TRBV27 to TRBJ2-7; no definite D call. Germline lookup yields CDR1 MNHEY and CDR2 SMNVEV (reference sequence). The CDR3 has 14 residues. V lost 6 bases and J lost 5, with 17 bases in between. The CDR3 sequence is CASRGFSLVDEQYF. CDR3 nucleotide sequence: TGTGCCAGCAGGGGGTTTTCATTAGTAGACGAGCAGTACTTC.

This rearrangement joins TRBV25-1 to TRBJ1-1; D is perhaps TRBD1 (6 bases). The V gene's germline CDR1 is MGHDK and CDR2 SYGVNS. The germline V and J ends were trimmed by 5 bases and 4 bases, with 14 bases remaining between them. The CDR3 contains 14 residues. CDR3 sequence: CASSSGGGVTEAFF. CDR3 nucleotides: TGTGCCAGCAGTTCTGGAGGGGGAGTCACTGAAGCTTTCTTT.

V is TRBV5-5 and J is TRBJ1-2; TRBD1 aligns across 7 bases. Trimming at V came to 4 bases and at J to 1 base, leaving 4 bases not matched to a gene. The germline gives CDR1 SGHKS, CDR2 YYEKEE (reference sequence). This CDR3 is 14 amino acids long. For the CDR3, the DNA is TGTGCCAGCAGCCCGGACAGGCTTAACTATGGCTACACCTTC. Its translation: CASSPDRLNYGYTF. Together with reference TRBV5-5 and TRBJ1-2, the CDR3 gives the full variable domain: DAGVTQSPTHLIKTRGQQVTLRCSPISGHKSVSWYQQVLGQGPQFIFQYYEKEERGRGNFPDRFSARQFPNYSSELNVNALLLGDSALYLCASSPDRLNYGYTFGSGTRLTVV.

This sequence joins TRBV6-1 and TRBJ2-3; no firm D call. CDR1 and CDR2 from the germline V gene are MNHNS and SASEGT. The CDR3 totals 14 residues. V lost 8 bases to trimming and J lost 0 bases, with 12 bases between them. CDR3 sequence: CASVLGGSTDTQYF. As DNA, the CDR3 is TGTGCCAGCGTTTTGGGCGGTAGCACAGATACGCAGTATTTT.

This rearrangement joins TRBV9 to TRBJ2-2; 7 positions match TRBD2. The length of the CDR3 is 15 residues. Per the germline V gene, CDR1 is SGDLS and CDR2 is YYNGEE. Trimming cost V 4 bases and J 4 bases; bases outside gene matches: 7. The DNA of the CDR3 is TGTGCCAGCAGCACCCAGCCGGGGGGCACCGGGGAGCTGTTTTTT. Protein: CASSTQPGGTGELFF. The entire variable domain, with the rest obtained from reference TRBV9 and TRBJ2-2, is as follows: DSGVTQTPKHLITATGQRVTLRCSPRSGDLSVYWYQQSLDQGLQFLIQYYNGEERAKGNILERFSAQQFPDLHSELNLSSLELGDSALYFCASSTQPGGTGELFFGEGSRLTVL.

J is TRBJ1-2 and V is TRBV7-3; D gene unclear. The CDR3 extends over 13 amino acids. V lost 5 bases and J lost 7, with 14 bases in between. CDR1 is SGHTA, CDR2 FQGTGA, per germline. CDR3 coding DNA: TGTGCCAGCAGCCCCGGGCCACCGGCTGGCTACACCTTC. This translates into CASSPGPPAGYTF.

Turning to this clone: With a much larger clone just one base away, this may be a read error. The genes are TRBV11-1 and TRBJ1-6, with D hard to call. Trimming took off 1 base at V and 4 bases at J, with 5 bases between the two ends. The CDR3 has 14 residues. CDR1 SGHAT and CDR2 FQDESV come from the germline V gene (reference sequence). CDR3 coding DNA: TGTGCCAGCAGCTTAGAACAGTATAATTCACCCCTCCACTTT. Amino acid sequence: CASSLEQYNSPLHF.

The chain carries TRBV2 and TRBJ1-6; D remains ambiguous. Germline V gives CDR1 SNHLY, CDR2 FYNNEI. V lost 6 bases, J lost 10 bases, and 13 bases lay in between. The CDR3 consists of 13 residues. CDR3 region: CASRSNPISPLHF. As DNA, the CDR3 is TGTGCCAGCAGGAGTAATCCGATCTCACCCCTCCACTTT.

This chain joins TRBV2 and TRBJ1-1; D is unclear. The germline gives CDR1 SNHLY, CDR2 FYNNEI. The V end was cut by 9 bases, the J end by 2 bases, with 16 bases between. The CDR3 runs to 14 residues. CDR3 residues: CASTGPTQNTEAFF. The CDR3 region has the DNA TGTGCCAGTACCGGGCCGACCCAAAACACTGAAGCTTTCTTT.

This chain uses TRBV7-2 with TRBJ2-5; tentatively, D is TRBD1 or TRBD2 (5 bases each). Germline CDR1 SGHTA, CDR2 FQGNSA. The length of the CDR3 is 13 residues. The V end was cut by 6 bases, the J end by 1 base, with 9 bases between. The CDR3 protein is CASRLGTQETQYF. CDR3 nucleotide sequence: TGTGCCAGCAGGCTCGGGACCCAAGAGACCCAGTACTTC.

There are many counts of this clone. The rearrangement links TRBV7-2 to TRBJ1-1, with unresolved D. CDR1 and CDR2 (germline): SGHTA, FQGNSA. The CDR3 sequence is 13 residues long. The germline V and J ends were trimmed by 4 bases and 1 base, with 7 bases remaining between them. The CDR3 DNA reads as TGTGCCAGCAGCTCCAGACAGAACACTGAAGCTTTCTTT. Translated: CASSSRQNTEAFF.

The chain joins TRBV4-2 to TRBJ2-7; D is undetermined. The CDR3 spans 14 residues. Trimming shortened V by 0 bases and J by 2 bases, and 8 bases separated the two germline ends. Germline CDR1 reads LGHNA; CDR2 reads YNFKEQ. Written as DNA, the CDR3 is TGTGCCAGCAGCCAAGAGTCCTGGGCCTACGAGCAGTACTTC. Translated, it gives CASSQESWAYEQYF.

In this sample, this clone turned up once. The chain has TRBV19 and TRBJ1-6; D gene uncertain. Germline lookup yields CDR1 LNHDA and CDR2 SQIVND (reference sequence). V lost 5 bases and J lost 4, with 9 bases in between. The CDR3 covers 14 residues. The CDR3 bases are TGTGCCAGTAGTTCGACACCTTATAATTCACCCCTCCACTTT. Protein: CASSSTPYNSPLHF.

The rearrangement links TRBV7-9 to TRBJ2-1; 16 bases are a match to TRBD2. Germline V gene sequence: CDR1 SEHNR, CDR2 FQNEAQ (reference sequence). The CDR3 runs to 16 residues. V was clipped by 5 bases and J by 8 bases; unmatched bases: 6. The CDR3 sequence: CASSKGLAGGPDEQFF. The DNA for the CDR3 is TGTGCCAGCAGCAAGGGACTAGCGGGGGGGCCCGATGAGCAGTTCTTC.

The chain couples TRBV30 to TRBJ2-7; D unresolved. In germline, CDR1 is GTSNPN, CDR2 SVGIG (reference sequence). The V end lost 0 bases, the J end lost 7 bases, and 7 bases lay between the germline ends. This CDR3 is built from 11 residues. CDR3 DNA: TGTGCCTGGAGTGTAACGAGGGAGCAGTACTTC. Its translation: CAWSVTREQYF.

The chain links TRBV13 to TRBJ1-2, with TRBD1 identical over 7 bases. V lost 1 base to trimming and J lost 6 bases; unmatched junction nucleotides: 2. Germline V gene data show CDR1 as PRHDT and CDR2 as FYEKMQ (reference sequence). CDR3 size: 13 residues. CDR3 sequence (DNA): TGTGCCAGCAGCTTAGAACAGGGGAATGGCTACACCTTC. Its protein is CASSLEQGNGYTF.